Following are 3 T cell receptor beta chains from one sample sequenced in a study of response to subunit inactivated influenza vaccine. One entry per CDR3 protein, called by TCRdb with MiXCR from the RT-PCR reads. The sample contains 500,000 to 700,000 distinct CDR3 sequences, roughly 25% of which appear only once. Separately, the same data were catalogued under a study of T cells expressing NK-cell markers. That work contributes: The authors made TCR beta cDNA libraries by 5'RACE template switching. This switching added a universal primer site and UMIs.

This sample comprised CD4+ T cells sorted from PBMCs, obtained approximately 13 days after vaccination. The origin of the receptors is a man aged 50 or older who received an inactivated influenza vaccine.

The CDR3 here is CASRPAKDTQYF. In DNA, the CDR3 is TGTGCCAGCAGACCTGCGAAAGATACGCAGTATTTT. V and J are TRBV2 and TRBJ2-3; D not resolved. The CDR3 covers 12 residues. V dropped 6 bases and J dropped 5 bases, with 9 bases sitting between them. Germline loops: CDR1 SNHLY, CDR2 FYNNEI.

V usage is TRBV11-2 and J usage is TRBJ2-5; D gene ambiguous. CDR1 and CDR2 (germline): SGHAT, FQNNGV. The CDR3 has 14 amino acids. V was trimmed by 0 bases and J by 5 bases, leaving 10 bases between them. Here the CDR3 DNA reads TGTGCCAGCAGCTTAGACCATGGTAGGGAGACCCAGTACTTC. It encodes CASSLDHGRETQYF.

V is TRBV28 and J is TRBJ2-1; D might be TRBD1 or TRBD2, each matching 8 bases. CDR3 size: 16 residues. The germline CDR1 and CDR2 sequences are MDHEN and SYDVKM. V was clipped by 6 bases and J by 6 bases, with 21 bases between them. The CDR3 here is CASRPYSGTGTNEQFF. In DNA form, the CDR3 reads TGTGCCAGCAGACCATATAGCGGGACAGGTACCAATGAGCAGTTCTTC.